The sample holds many counts of the clone carrying this T cell receptor (beta chain). Its antigen is still unknown. There were TCR beta CDR3 regions amplified from RNA transcripts. HTBI primers were employed in a first-round RT-PCR of the TCR CDR3. TCRdb fed the multiplex PCR reads into MiXCR, producing one record per CDR3 protein. The sample shows about 590,000 distinct CDR3 sequences, around a sixth of them seen only once. These data originate in a study of T cells in Graves' hyperthyroidism and ophthalmopathy. The study, taken as a whole, reports: Among thyroid clonotypes expanded above 0.001, most also appeared in blood.

The CDR3 is made up of 12 amino acids. Germline V gives CDR1 SGHAT, CDR2 FQNNGV. The V and J ends lost 4 bases and 5 bases respectively, with 8 bases between them. Uncontrolled infection, other autoimmune disease, pregnancy or lactation disqualified patients from enrolment. Each 10 ml fresh peripheral blood draw supplied the PBMCs. V gene TRBV11-2 combines with J gene TRBJ2-5; D call uncertain. This clonotype originated in a woman aged 30 to 39 with Graves' hyperthyroidism. Source material: blood. The CDR3 is CASSSHLETQYF. As DNA, the CDR3 is TGTGCCAGCAGCTCCCACTTGGAGACCCAGTACTTC.